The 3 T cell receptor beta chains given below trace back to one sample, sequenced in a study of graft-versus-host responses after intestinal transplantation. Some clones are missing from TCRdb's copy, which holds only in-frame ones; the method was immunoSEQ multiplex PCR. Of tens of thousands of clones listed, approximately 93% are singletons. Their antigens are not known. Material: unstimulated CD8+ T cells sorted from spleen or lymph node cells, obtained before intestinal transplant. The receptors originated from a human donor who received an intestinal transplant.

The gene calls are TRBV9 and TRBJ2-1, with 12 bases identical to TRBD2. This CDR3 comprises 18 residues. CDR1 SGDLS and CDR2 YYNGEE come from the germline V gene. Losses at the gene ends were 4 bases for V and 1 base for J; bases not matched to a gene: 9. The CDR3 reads CASSPPTSGSLSYNEQFF. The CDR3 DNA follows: TGTGCCAGCAGCCCGCCGACTAGCGGGAGCCTATCCTACAATGAGCAGTTCTTC.

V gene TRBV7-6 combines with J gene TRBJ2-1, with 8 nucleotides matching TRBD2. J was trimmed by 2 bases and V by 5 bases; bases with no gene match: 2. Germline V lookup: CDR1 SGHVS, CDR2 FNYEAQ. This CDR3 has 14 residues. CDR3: CASSPGRAYNEQFF. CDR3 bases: TGTGCCAGCAGCCCCGGGAGGGCCTACAATGAGCAGTTCTTC.

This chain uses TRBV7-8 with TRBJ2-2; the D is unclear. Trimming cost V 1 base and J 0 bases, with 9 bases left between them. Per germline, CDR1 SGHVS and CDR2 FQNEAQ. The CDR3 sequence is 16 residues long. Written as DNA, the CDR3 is TGTGCCAGCAGCTTAGTTCGCGGAACGAACACCGGGGAGCTGTTTTTT. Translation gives CASSLVRGTNTGELFF.